Presented here are 13 T cell receptor beta chains from one specimen sequenced in a study of blood T cell repertoires in COVID-19 (dated by TCRdb to about 2020). Library preparation employed the immunoSEQ multiplex PCR assay. TCRdb took this table from immuneACCESS and kept in-frame rearrangements with V and J called. Such tables lack part of the clones; where checked against another copy, unresolved V genes explain under half of the gap, and the rest is unexplained. The sample table contains some 41,000 clones; only one count was recorded for 89% of them. In total, the top ten clones hold around 15% of the sample. Specimen: peripheral blood. Receptor source: a man between 65 and 85 years old with active COVID-19.

This chain links TRBV3-1 (or the pseudogene TRBV3-2) with TRBJ1-2; maybe TRBD1 (6 bases). This CDR3 has 17 amino acids. CDR1 is LGHDT and CDR2 is YNNKEL in the germline V gene (reference sequence). Between the trimmed V and J ends, which lost 0 bases and 3 bases, there was a span of 17 bases. The DNA for the CDR3 is TGTGCCAGCAGCCAAGACCCCAGATTCAGGGGTGACTATGGCTACACCTTC. Translation: CASSQDPRFRGDYGYTF.

The rearrangement links TRBV7-2 to TRBJ2-1; 7 bases fit TRBD2. J was trimmed by 0 bases and V by 1 base; bases with no gene match: 6. CDR3 length: 17 residues. CDR1 and CDR2 (germline): SGHTA, FQGNSA. Written as DNA, the CDR3 is TGTGCCAGCAGCTTAGTAGGAGCGGGGAGCTCCTACAATGAGCAGTTCTTC. Encoded protein: CASSLVGAGSSYNEQFF.

V gene TRBV13 combines with J gene TRBJ1-2; D possibly corresponds to TRBD1 (5 bases). The germline gives CDR1 PRHDT, CDR2 FYEKMQ (reference sequence). The V and J ends lost 7 bases and 6 bases respectively, with 15 bases between them. The length of the CDR3 is 13 residues. CDR3 sequence: CASTLRETNGYTF. For the CDR3, the DNA is TGTGCCAGCACCCTCAGGGAAACTAATGGCTACACCTTC.

V is TRBV19 and J is TRBJ2-1; tentatively, D is TRBD1 (6 bases). CDR3 length: 13 amino acids. With 6 bases removed from V and 7 bases from J, the gap between germline ends came to 13 bases. Germline V lookup: CDR1 LNHDA, CDR2 SQIVND (reference sequence). The CDR3 spells CASSQHRENEQFF. Written as DNA, the CDR3 is TGTGCCAGTAGCCAACACAGGGAGAATGAGCAGTTCTTC. Full variable domain (outside the CDR3, taken from reference TRBV19 and TRBJ2-1): DGGITQSPKYLFRKEGQNVTLSCEQNLNHDAMYWYRQDPGQGLRLIYYSQIVNDFQKGDIAEGYSVSREKKESFPLTVTSAQKNPTAFYLCASSQHRENEQFFGPGTRLTVL.

This clone was observed once. The J gene is TRBJ2-7, the V gene TRBV9; D is uncertain. The V end was cut by 3 bases, the J end by 1 base, with 8 bases between. Germline-derived CDR1 and CDR2 are SGDLS and YYNGEE. The CDR3 runs to 13 residues. The CDR3 DNA is TGTGCCAGCAGCGCCGGGTCGTCCTACGAGCAGTACTTC. Translation gives CASSAGSSYEQYF.

The rearrangement uses TRBV5-1 and TRBJ2-3, with D unresolved. V lost 6 bases, J lost 5 bases, and 19 bases lay in between. Germline assignment: CDR1 SGHRS and CDR2 YFSETQ. This CDR3 region has 15 residues. The chain's CDR3 is CASIDLVGSQDTQYF. The CDR3 nucleotides are TGCGCCAGCATCGACCTAGTTGGCTCCCAAGATACGCAGTATTTT.

The chain carries TRBV5-6 and TRBJ2-5, with TRBD2 as a possible D gene (7 bases). Germline CDR1 SGHDT, CDR2 YYEEEE. The CDR3 extends over 17 amino acids. Trimming cost V 4 bases and J 2 bases, with 21 bases left between them. The CDR3 sequence is CASSVKRGGPSQETQYF. The CDR3 DNA reads as TGTGCCAGCAGCGTAAAACGCGGGGGCCCATCTCAAGAGACCCAGTACTTC.

Points on this clone: This sample includes further DNA sequences coding for the same CDR3. The CDR3 DNA reads as TGTGCCTCTCAGGGTGGCCAAGAGACCCAGTACTTC. Protein sequence: CASQGGQETQYF. The gene calls are TRBV28 and TRBJ2-5, with D possibly matching TRBD1 (5 bases). V shed 11 bases and J shed 1 base, with 11 bases lying between them. The CDR3 has 12 residues. CDR1 and CDR2 (germline): MDHEN, SYDVKM.

The chain is built from TRBV4-3 and TRBJ1-4; 9 nucleotides line up with TRBD1. J gave up 8 bases and V 6 bases, and 13 bases lay outside the gene matches. The CDR3 is made up of 16 amino acids. From germline, CDR1 is LGHNA and CDR2 YSLEER. The CDR3 nucleotides are TGCGCCAGCAGGGCGCAACCACAGGGGGCCTCCGAAAAACTGTTTTTT. Encoded protein: CASRAQPQGASEKLFF.

The chain has TRBV18 and TRBJ2-7; 9 bases line up with TRBD1. Trimming cost V 3 bases and J 3 bases; bases outside gene matches: 9. This CDR3 spans 16 amino acids. The germline CDR1 and CDR2 sequences are KGHSH and LQKENI. CDR3 loop: CASSPLGQGGGYEQYF. The CDR3 nucleotides read TGTGCCAGCTCACCGCTGGGACAGGGAGGAGGCTACGAGCAGTACTTC.

V gene TRBV25-1 combines with J gene TRBJ1-1, with D possibly TRBD1 on 5 matching bases. The CDR3 length is 15 residues. V was clipped by 4 bases and J by 4 bases, with 16 bases between them. The germline CDR1 and CDR2 sequences are MGHDK and SYGVNS. The CDR3 DNA is TGTGCCAGCAGTGCCGTGGAAGGGGTCAGCACTGAAGCTTTCTTT. Amino acid sequence: CASSAVEGVSTEAFF.

This clone was observed once. The chain uses TRBV12-3 or TRBV12-4 and TRBJ2-1; TRBD1 is a possible D gene (6 bases). V lost 6 bases, J lost 4 bases, and 10 bases lay in between. The CDR3 runs to 13 residues. The CDR3 protein is CASSTDRYNEQFF. Here the CDR3 DNA reads TGTGCCAGCAGCACGGACAGATACAATGAGCAGTTCTTC.

The chain has TRBV11-1 and TRBJ2-7; possible D gene TRBD1, 5 bases. Germline lookup yields CDR1 SGHAT and CDR2 FQDESV (reference sequence). The ends were cut back, 0 bases at V and 1 base at J, with 13 bases in the middle. The CDR3 sequence is 16 residues long. In nucleotides, the CDR3 is TGTGCCAGCAGCTTAGCTGCAGGGATTCGGTCCTACGAGCAGTACTTC. Amino acid sequence: CASSLAAGIRSYEQYF.